This T cell receptor beta chain came from a study of monozygotic twins with inflammatory bowel disease. UMIs bearing a 6-nucleotide sample barcode were added through template switching. TCRdb re-called the 5' RACE reads, yielding one record per CDR3 amino acid sequence without DNA. The sample includes some 330,000 distinct CDR3 sequences. Germline V gives CDR1 ENHRY, CDR2 SYGVKD. The CDR3 is 13 amino acids. The chain is built from TRBV10-3 and TRBJ1-2; TCRdb selects TRBD1, and the lack of DNA leaves this call unchecked. The sequence was obtained from a human donor with ulcerative colitis or Crohn's disease, or a healthy co-twin of an affected twin (not recorded which). Sample: blood. The CDR3 spells CAISRDRVYGYTF.